This entry lists 19 T cell receptor beta chains sequenced from one sample in a study of early T cells in non-severe SARS-CoV-2 infection (dated by TCRdb to about 2021). The library came from 5' RACE. For sequencing, a NextSeq 500 was employed. TCRdb redid the processing of the public reads, applying fastp at Q25 and MiXCR, and retained in-frame beta chains. Rows merge per CDR3 protein into single entries with the most common DNA and genes. This sample gives tens of thousands of distinct CDR3 sequences in total; 6.5% to 8.5% of them show up just once. The top ten clones comprise about 3.4% of the sample. What was sequenced was whole blood. The receptors stem from an adult who was a healthcare worker with PCR-confirmed SARS-CoV-2 infection or an uninfected control (not recorded which).

This clonotype showed up many times. The gene calls are TRBV6-6 and TRBJ1-6, with D unclear. The CDR3 has 16 residues. Between the trimmed V and J ends, which lost 6 bases and 5 bases, there was a span of 17 bases. Germline CDR1 reads MNHNY; CDR2 reads SVGAGI (reference sequence). CDR3 residues: CASRNTGSRNNSPLHF. The CDR3 bases are TGTGCCAGCAGGAATACCGGGTCGAGAAATAATTCACCCCTCCACTTT.

The rearrangement uses TRBV24-1 and TRBJ1-2; no reliable D call. The germline V and J ends were trimmed by 0 bases and 4 bases, with 2 bases remaining between them. This CDR3 is 12 amino acids long. The V gene's germline CDR1 is KGHDR and CDR2 SFDVKD. CDR3 sequence reads: CATSDLSYGYTF. DNA of the CDR3: TGTGCCACCAGTGATTTGAGCTATGGCTACACCTTC.

This clonotype came up a few times. The V and J genes are TRBV5-5 and TRBJ2-5, with 10 bases identical to TRBD1. Germline V gene sequence: CDR1 SGHKS, CDR2 YYEKEE (reference sequence). This CDR3 is 17 amino acids long. Trimming cost V 6 bases and J 5 bases; bases outside gene matches: 16. CDR3 bases: TGTGCCAGCAAACCGATCTCCGGGACAGGGGATTTTGAGACCCAGTACTTC. Its protein product is CASKPISGTGDFETQYF.

This clonotype appeared a few times. V gene TRBV24-1 combines with J gene TRBJ2-1; TRBD2 aligns across 11 bases. V lost 6 bases, J lost 0 bases, and 9 bases stayed unmatched. CDR1 is KGHDR and CDR2 is SFDVKD in the germline V gene. CDR3 length: 18 amino acids. The chain's CDR3 is CATSTSGSPAGSYNEQFF. CDR3 coding DNA: TGTGCCACCAGTACTAGCGGGAGCCCCGCCGGCTCCTACAATGAGCAGTTCTTC.

This clonotype turned up a few times. The chain carries TRBV12-3 or TRBV12-4 and TRBJ2-2, with TRBD1 identical over 7 bases. This CDR3 has 15 amino acids. J lost 4 bases, V lost 5 bases, and 7 bases had no gene match. The CDR3 coding sequence is TGTGCCAGCAGTGCCCCAGGGGGACCCACCGGGGAGCTGTTTTTT. This encodes CASSAPGGPTGELFF.

This clonotype was recorded at least ten times. The V and J genes are TRBV9 and TRBJ2-2; D unresolved. V lost 4 bases, J lost 8 bases, and 18 bases lay in between. The V gene's germline CDR1 is SGDLS and CDR2 YYNGEE. The CDR3 is 15 residues long. The CDR3 DNA sequence: TGTGCCAGCAGCCCGACGGGCCCTGGTGCGGGGGAGCTGTTTTTT. It translates to CASSPTGPGAGELFF. The whole variable domain, remainder taken from reference TRBV9 and TRBJ2-2, is DSGVTQTPKHLITATGQRVTLRCSPRSGDLSVYWYQQSLDQGLQFLIQYYNGEERAKGNILERFSAQQFPDLHSELNLSSLELGDSALYFCASSPTGPGAGELFFGEGSRLTVL.

This clonotype showed up many times. The gene calls are TRBV29-1 and TRBJ1-2; 10 positions agree with TRBD1. CDR3 length equals 13 residues. Germline CDR1 reads SQVTM; CDR2 reads ANQGSEA. V shed 4 bases, J shed 7 bases, and the junction held 6 bases outside the gene matches. The CDR3 DNA sequence: TGCAGCGTTGGGGGACAGGGGCGGTTTGGCTACACCTTC. Translating it yields CSVGGQGRFGYTF. The whole variable domain, filled in from reference TRBV29-1 and TRBJ1-2, reads SAVISQKPSRDICQRGTSLTIQCQVDSQVTMMFWYRQQPGQSLTLIATANQGSEATYESGFVIDKFPISRPNLTFSTLTVSNMSPEDSSIYLCSVGGQGRFGYTFGSGTRLTVV.

This clonotype was found a few times. J is TRBJ1-3 and V is TRBV20-1; D is possibly TRBD1 (5 bases). CDR3 length: 15 residues. CDR1 is DFQATT, CDR2 SNEGSKA, per germline (reference sequence). V was shortened by 8 bases and J by 1 base, with 18 bases between the two germline ends. CDR3 amino acids: CSTPAAKGSGNTIYF. CDR3 sequence (DNA): TGCAGTACACCAGCCGCTAAGGGGTCTGGAAACACCATATATTTT.

In its sample, this clonotype was seen a few times. The rearrangement joins TRBV24-1 to TRBJ1-1; the D gene is possibly TRBD1 (5 bases). Trimming stripped 8 bases from V and 0 bases from J, with 9 bases between. This CDR3 comprises 13 residues. The germline V gene has CDR1 KGHDR and CDR2 SFDVKD. CDR3 coding DNA: TGTGCCACCAAAGGGGTGTTGAACACTGAAGCTTTCTTT. It translates to CATKGVLNTEAFF.

The V gene is TRBV7-6, the J gene TRBJ2-7; 13 nucleotides align to TRBD2. The CDR3 runs to 17 residues. V shed 5 bases, J shed 1 base, and the junction held 8 bases outside the gene matches. In germline, CDR1 is SGHVS, CDR2 FNYEAQ. Here the CDR3 reads CASSPGTSGTLSYEQYF. In DNA, the CDR3 is TGTGCCAGCAGCCCGGGGACTAGCGGGACCCTTTCCTACGAGCAGTACTTC. Full variable domain (outside the CDR3, taken from reference TRBV7-6 and TRBJ2-7): GAGVSQSPRYKVTKRGQDVALRCDPISGHVSLYWYRQALGQGPEFLTYFNYEAQQDKSGLPNDRFSAERPEGSISTLTIQRTEQRDSAMYRCASSPGTSGTLSYEQYFGPGTRLTVT.

In this sample, this clonotype turned up a few times. The chain links TRBV5-1 to TRBJ2-5; 14 bases agree with TRBD2. Germline assignment: CDR1 SGHRS and CDR2 YFSETQ. The CDR3 spans 15 residues. The ends lost 4 bases at V and 4 bases at J; junction bases unmatched: 3. In nucleotides, the CDR3 is TGCGCCAGCAGCCCGGGACTAGCGGGAGTAGAGACCCAGTACTTC. Its protein product is CASSPGLAGVETQYF. The full variable domain, in which reference TRBV5-1 and TRBJ2-5 provide the parts outside the CDR3, is KAGVTQTPRYLIKTRGQQVTLSCSPISGHRSVSWYQQTPGQGLQFLFEYFSETQRNKGNFPGRFSGRQFSNSRSEMNVSTLELGDSALYLCASSPGLAGVETQYFGPGTRLLVL.

CDR3 DNA: TGTGCCAGCAGTTTACCTAGCGGGCCAGCCTACGAGCAGTACTTC. Its translation is CASSLPSGPAYEQYF. The chain links TRBV28 to TRBJ2-7, with 8 positions matching TRBD2. The trim removed 2 bases at V and 2 bases at J, leaving 5 bases unmatched. Germline V CDR1 and CDR2: MDHEN, SYDVKM. The CDR3 sequence is 15 residues long.

The table lists this clonotype with many counts. The rearrangement joins TRBV12-3 or TRBV12-4 to TRBJ2-7, with D possibly TRBD2 on 6 matching bases. With 6 bases removed from V and 2 bases from J, the gap between germline ends came to 17 bases. The CDR3 contains 15 residues. The CDR3 here is CASSPRPEGPYEQYF. For the CDR3, the DNA is TGTGCCAGCAGCCCCCGACCGGAGGGACCCTACGAGCAGTACTTC.

This clonotype was detected ten times or more. The V call is TRBV7-9, the J call TRBJ2-7; 8 nucleotides align to TRBD1. Germline V gene sequence: CDR1 SEHNR, CDR2 FQNEAQ (reference sequence). The junction had 8 bases not matched to a gene; V was cut back by 7 bases and J by 6 bases. The CDR3 is 13 amino acids. The CDR3 DNA reads as TGTGCCAGCACGGGGACAGGCTCCCCCGAGCAGTACTTC. This codes for CASTGTGSPEQYF.

V and J are TRBV4-1 and TRBJ2-7; D not certain. The CDR3 is 14 amino acids. V was trimmed by 1 base and J by 1 base, leaving 8 bases between them. Germline values: CDR1 MGHRA, CDR2 YSYEKL. The CDR3, as DNA: TGCGCCAGCAGCCAAGGGGCCAGATCCTACGAGCAGTACTTC. It yields the protein CASSQGARSYEQYF.

This clonotype has more than one count but fewer than ten. The gene calls are TRBV11-2 and TRBJ2-7; 11 nucleotides match TRBD2. J was trimmed by 7 bases and V by 6 bases; bases with no gene match: 8. In germline, CDR1 is SGHAT, CDR2 FQNNGV. The CDR3 length is 14 residues. The CDR3 protein is CASRPLAGGREQYF. The CDR3 DNA is TGTGCCAGCAGACCTTTAGCGGGAGGGAGGGAGCAGTACTTC.

This clonotype was counted ten times or more. CDR3 residues: CSARDQNYSPLHF. The CDR3 DNA sequence: TGCAGTGCTAGAGATCAGAACTATTCACCCCTCCACTTT. The rearrangement links TRBV20-1 to TRBJ1-6; D is unclear. V was pared by 0 bases and J by 8 bases, with 8 bases between. Germline V lookup: CDR1 DFQATT, CDR2 SNEGSKA (reference sequence). The CDR3 consists of 13 residues.

The chain carries TRBV28 and TRBJ2-1; no firm D call. Germline V CDR1 and CDR2: MDHEN, SYDVKM. Trimming took off 3 bases at V and 1 base at J, with 7 bases between the two ends. The CDR3 sequence is 14 residues long. CDR3 DNA sequence: TGTGCCAGCAGTTTCATGGGGTCCTACAATGAGCAGTTCTTC. Translation gives CASSFMGSYNEQFF.

This clonotype has a count of ten or more. V and J are TRBV18 and TRBJ2-1, with 11 nucleotides matching TRBD2. From germline, CDR1 is KGHSH and CDR2 LQKENI. This CDR3 spans 13 amino acids. With V trimmed by 5 bases and J by 10 bases, 4 bases remained unmatched. CDR3 protein: CASSLLAGVEQFF. The CDR3 DNA sequence: TGTGCCAGCTCATTACTAGCGGGGGTAGAGCAGTTCTTC. Drawing the rest from reference TRBV18 and TRBJ2-1, the complete variable domain is NAGVMQNPRHLVRRRGQEARLRCSPMKGHSHVYWYRQLPEEGLKFMVYLQKENIIDESGMPKERFSAEFPKEGPSILRIQQVVRGDSAAYFCASSLLAGVEQFFGPGTRLTVL.